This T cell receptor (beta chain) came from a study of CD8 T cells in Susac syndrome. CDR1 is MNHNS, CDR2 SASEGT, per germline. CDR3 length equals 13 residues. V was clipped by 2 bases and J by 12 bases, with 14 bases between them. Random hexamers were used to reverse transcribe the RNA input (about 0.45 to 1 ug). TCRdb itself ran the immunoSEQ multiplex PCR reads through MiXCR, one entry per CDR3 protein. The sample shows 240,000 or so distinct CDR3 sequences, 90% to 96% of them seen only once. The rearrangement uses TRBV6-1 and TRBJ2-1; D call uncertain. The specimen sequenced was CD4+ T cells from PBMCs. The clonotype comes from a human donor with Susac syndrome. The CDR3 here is CASSERATISQFF. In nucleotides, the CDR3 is TGTGCCAGCAGTGAAAGGGCTACAATCTCGCAGTTCTTC.